This T cell receptor (beta chain) was sequenced during a study of T-cell reconstitution after alpha-beta-depleted transplantation in children. General study results and limits: Diversity and T-cell counts at one year after transplant derived mostly from new T cells. It was surviving recipient T cells and thymic progenitors that gave some patients high TCRbeta diversity at day 60.

Germline V gene sequence: CDR1 DFQATT, CDR2 SNEGSKA (reference sequence). With 3 bases removed from V and 5 bases from J, the gap between germline ends came to 14 bases. This CDR3 comprises 13 residues. This clonotype was counted at least ten times. The antigen is undetermined. The TCRbeta library was prepared with unique molecular identifiers. TCRdb reanalysed the PCR reads using MiXCR and keeps one entry per CDR3 protein. This table holds roughly 70,000 distinct CDR3 sequences, approximately 5% found once. V gene TRBV20-1 combines with J gene TRBJ2-7, with D perhaps assigned TRBD1 or TRBD2 (5 bases each). The specimen comprised PBMCs, mostly from graft donor cells, sampled 180 days after TCRalphabeta/CD19-depleted stem cell transplant. The source is a boy under two years old who had a stem cell transplant for acute myeloid leukemia, so the T cells may come from the graft donor. As DNA, the CDR3 is TGCAGTGCTAGGGGGGTAGAGATCCACGAGCAGTACTTC. Protein product: CSARGVEIHEQYF.